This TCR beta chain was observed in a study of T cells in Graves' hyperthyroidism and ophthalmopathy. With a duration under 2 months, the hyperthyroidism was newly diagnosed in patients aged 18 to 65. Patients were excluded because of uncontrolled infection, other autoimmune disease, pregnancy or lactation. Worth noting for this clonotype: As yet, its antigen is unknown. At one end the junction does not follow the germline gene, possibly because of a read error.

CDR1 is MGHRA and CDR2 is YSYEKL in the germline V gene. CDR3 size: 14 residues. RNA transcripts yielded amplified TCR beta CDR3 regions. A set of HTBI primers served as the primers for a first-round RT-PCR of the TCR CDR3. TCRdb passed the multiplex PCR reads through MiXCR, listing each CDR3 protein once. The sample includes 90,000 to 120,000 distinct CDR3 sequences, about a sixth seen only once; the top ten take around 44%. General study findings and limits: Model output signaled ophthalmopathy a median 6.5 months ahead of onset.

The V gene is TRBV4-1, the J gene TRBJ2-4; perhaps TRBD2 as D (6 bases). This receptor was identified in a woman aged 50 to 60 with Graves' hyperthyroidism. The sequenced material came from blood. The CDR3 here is CASSQPGVEYIRYF. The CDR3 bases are TGCGCCAGTAGCCAGCCGGGAGTAGAGTACATTCGGTACTTC.